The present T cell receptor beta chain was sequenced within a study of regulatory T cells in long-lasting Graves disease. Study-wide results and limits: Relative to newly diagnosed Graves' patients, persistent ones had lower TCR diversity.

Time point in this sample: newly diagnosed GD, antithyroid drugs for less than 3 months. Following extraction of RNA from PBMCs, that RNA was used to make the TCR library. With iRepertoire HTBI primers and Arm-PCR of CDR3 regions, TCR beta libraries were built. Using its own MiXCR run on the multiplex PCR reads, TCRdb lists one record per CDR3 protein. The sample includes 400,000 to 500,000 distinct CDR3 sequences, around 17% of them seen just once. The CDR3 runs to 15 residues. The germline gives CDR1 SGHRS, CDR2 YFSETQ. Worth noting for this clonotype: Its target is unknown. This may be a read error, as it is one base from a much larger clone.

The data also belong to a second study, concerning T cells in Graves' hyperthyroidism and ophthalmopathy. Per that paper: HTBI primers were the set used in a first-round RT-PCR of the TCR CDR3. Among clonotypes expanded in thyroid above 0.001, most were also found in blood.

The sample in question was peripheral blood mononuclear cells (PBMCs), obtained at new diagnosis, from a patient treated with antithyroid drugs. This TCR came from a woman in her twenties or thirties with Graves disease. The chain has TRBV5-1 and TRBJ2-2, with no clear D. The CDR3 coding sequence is TGCGCCAGCAGCCTCGACACCCCGGGCACCCGGGAGCTGTTTTTT. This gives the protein CASSLDTPGTRELFF.